A single sample gave rise to the 9 T cell receptor beta chains below, sequenced in a study of blood T cell repertoires in COVID-19. The repertoire was sequenced with immunoSEQ multiplex PCR; TCRdb's copy has only in-frame clones and lacks some. The data show around 400,000 clones, approximately 89% seen once. The sequencing input was peripheral blood. Receptor source: a woman in her 30s with COVID-19, enrolled during active disease.

This clone was observed a single time. This rearrangement joins TRBV1 to TRBJ2-7; TRBD2 is the table's D call and was not checked against the DNA. TRBV1 is a pseudogene. The CDR3 is 18 amino acids. The CDR3 protein is CTSSQDPTPGLAELVQYF. The CDR3 DNA reads TGCACCAGCAGCCAAGACCCCACCCCTGGACTAGCGGAACTAGTGCAGTACTTC.

V gene TRBV7-3 combines with J gene TRBJ2-4; D possibly corresponds to TRBD1 (6 bases). Trimming left V 5 bases short and J 0 bases short, with 14 bases between. CDR1 is SGHTA and CDR2 is FQGTGA in the germline V gene. This CDR3 has 16 residues. CDR3 bases: TGTGCCAGCAGCCGAAGGACAGACATAGCCAAAAACATTCAGTACTTC. Translation: CASSRRTDIAKNIQYF.

The gene calls are TRBV15 and TRBJ2-3; TRBD2 aligns across 8 bases. V shed 1 base and J 12 bases; nucleotides not matched to a gene: 18. Germline assignment: CDR1 LNHNV and CDR2 YYDKDF (reference sequence). This CDR3 has 17 residues. The CDR3 DNA is TGTGCCACCAGCAGAGGGACCGGCGAGGTGAGCGGGAGTGCACAGTATTTT. Its translation is CATSRGTGEVSGSAQYF.

This clone appeared once. The chain links TRBV4-1 to TRBJ1-1; TRBD1 aligns across 7 bases. Looked up from germline, CDR1 is MGHRA and CDR2 is YSYEKL. The V and J ends lost 5 bases and 0 bases, in that order; junction bases with no gene match: 9. The CDR3 contains 16 residues. CDR3 amino acids: CASSFRGAEMNTEAFF. Here the CDR3 DNA reads TGCGCCAGCAGCTTCAGGGGGGCGGAAATGAACACTGAAGCTTTCTTT.

The chain couples TRBV6-1 to TRBJ2-7; no reliable D call. V lost 2 bases and J lost 2, with 7 bases in between. The germline gives CDR1 MNHNS, CDR2 SASEGT. This CDR3 is built from 13 residues. This CDR3 is CASSEQTTYEQYF. DNA for the CDR3: TGTGCCAGCAGTGAACAGACAACCTACGAGCAGTACTTC.

V usage is TRBV5-1 and J usage is TRBJ1-1; TRBD1 is a possible D gene (5 bases). The CDR3 runs 14 residues. CDR1 and CDR2 from the germline V gene are SGHRS and YFSETQ. Trimming took off 4 bases at V and 1 base at J, with 11 bases between the two ends. The CDR3 here is CASSEPDKNTEAFF. The CDR3 bases are TGCGCCAGCAGCGAACCGGACAAGAACACTGAAGCTTTCTTT. The entire variable domain, with the rest obtained from reference TRBV5-1 and TRBJ1-1, is as follows: KAGVTQTPRYLIKTRGQQVTLSCSPISGHRSVSWYQQTPGQGLQFLFEYFSETQRNKGNFPGRFSGRQFSNSRSEMNVSTLELGDSALYLCASSEPDKNTEAFFGQGTRLTVV.

The V and J genes are TRBV10-2 and TRBJ1-1; 10 positions agree with TRBD1. The CDR3 spans 13 residues. Germline loops: CDR1 WSHSY, CDR2 SAAADI. J gave up 4 bases and V 5 bases, and 1 base lay outside the gene matches. In nucleotides, the CDR3 is TGCGCCAGCAGTTGGACAGGGGGCACTGAAGCTTTCTTT. Translating it yields CASSWTGGTEAFF.

This chain joins TRBV6-5 and TRBJ2-1; D perhaps matches TRBD2 (5 bases). Per the germline V gene, CDR1 is MNHEY and CDR2 is SVGAGI. CDR3 length: 15 residues. V was cut by 3 bases and J by 7 bases, with 16 bases left in between. CDR3 in amino acids: CASSYDVGVENEQFF. CDR3 DNA: TGTGCCAGCAGTTATGACGTCGGGGTTGAGAATGAGCAGTTCTTC.

This clone was observed once. The rearrangement uses TRBV7-2 and TRBJ1-4, with a possible D match to TRBD1 (6 bases). CDR1 is SGHTA and CDR2 is FQGNSA in the germline V gene. The CDR3 extends over 15 amino acids. V shed 5 bases and J shed 4 bases, with 14 bases lying between them. CDR3 sequence: CASSLQGRINEKLFF. The CDR3 bases are TGTGCCAGCAGCCTCCAGGGGCGGATTAATGAAAAACTGTTTTTT.